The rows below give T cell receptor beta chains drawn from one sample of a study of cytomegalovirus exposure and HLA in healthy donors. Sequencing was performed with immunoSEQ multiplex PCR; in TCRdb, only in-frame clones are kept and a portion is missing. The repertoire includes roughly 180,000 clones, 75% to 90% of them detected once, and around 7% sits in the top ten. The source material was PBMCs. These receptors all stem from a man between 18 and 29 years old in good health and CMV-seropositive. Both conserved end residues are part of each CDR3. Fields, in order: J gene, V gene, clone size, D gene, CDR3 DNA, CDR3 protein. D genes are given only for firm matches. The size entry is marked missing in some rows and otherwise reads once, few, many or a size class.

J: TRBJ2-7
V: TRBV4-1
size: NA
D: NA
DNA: TGCGCCAGCAGCCATGTAGCAGGGGATCTTTCCTACGAGCAGTACTTC
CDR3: CASSHVAGDLSYEQYF

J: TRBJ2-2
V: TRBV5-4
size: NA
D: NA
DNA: TGTGCCATTGCGGGGAGGAACACCGGGGAGCTGTTTTTT
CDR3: CAIAGRNTGELFF

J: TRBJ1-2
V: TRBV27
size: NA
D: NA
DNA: TGTGCCAGCAGTTTATCTCGGAACTATGGCTACACCTTC
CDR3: CASSLSRNYGYTF

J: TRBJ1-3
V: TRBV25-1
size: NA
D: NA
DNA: TGTGCCAGCTCTCCTGGAAACACCATATATTTT
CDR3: CASSPGNTIYF

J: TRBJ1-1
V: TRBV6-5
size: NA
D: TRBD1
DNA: TGTGCCAGCAGTTACCAGGGGGAGACTGAAGCTTTCTTT
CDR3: CASSYQGETEAFF

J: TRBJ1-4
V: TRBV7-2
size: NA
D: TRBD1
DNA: TGTGCCAGCAGCAAAGGGGGACAGGGGATGGAAAAACTGTTTTTT
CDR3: CASSKGGQGMEKLFF

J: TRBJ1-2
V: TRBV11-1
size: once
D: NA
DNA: TGTGCCAGCAGCCTCCGCGGACAGAACTATGGCTACACCTTC
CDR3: CASSLRGQNYGYTF

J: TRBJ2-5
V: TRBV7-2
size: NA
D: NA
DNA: TGTGCCAGCAGCCCTGGGATAGCGGCGGAGACCCAGTACTTC
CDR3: CASSPGIAAETQYF

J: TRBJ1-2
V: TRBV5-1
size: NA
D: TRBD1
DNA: TGCGCCAGCAGTGATACAGGGGGAAACTATGGCTACACCTTC
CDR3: CASSDTGGNYGYTF

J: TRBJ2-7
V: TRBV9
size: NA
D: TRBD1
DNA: TGTGCCAGCAGCGTCAGACAGGGGGCCTACGAGCAGTACTTC
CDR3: CASSVRQGAYEQYF

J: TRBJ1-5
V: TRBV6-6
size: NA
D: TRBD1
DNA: TGTGCCAGCAGCTGGGACAGGGCGCAGCCCCAGCATTTT
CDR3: CASSWDRAQPQHF

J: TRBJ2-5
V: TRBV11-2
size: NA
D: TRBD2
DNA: TGTGCCAGCAGCTTACTAGCGGGAGGGCCGGAGACCCAGTACTTC
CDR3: CASSLLAGGPETQYF

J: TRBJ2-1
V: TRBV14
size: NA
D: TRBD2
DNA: TGTGCCAGCAGCCGACCGGGACTAGACTACAATGAGCAGTTCTTC
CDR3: CASSRPGLDYNEQFF

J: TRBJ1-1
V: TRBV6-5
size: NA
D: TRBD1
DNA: TGTGCCAGCAGATCGACAGGGGGCACTGAAGCTTTCTTT
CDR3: CASRSTGGTEAFF

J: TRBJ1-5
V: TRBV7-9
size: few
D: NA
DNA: TGTGCCAGCAGTCCTGTGCAGGGGTCACATCAGCCCCAGCATTTT
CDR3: CASSPVQGSHQPQHF

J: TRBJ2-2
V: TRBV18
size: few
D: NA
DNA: TGTGCCAGCTCACCCGGCGGAGAGCTGTTTTTT
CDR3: CASSPGGELFF

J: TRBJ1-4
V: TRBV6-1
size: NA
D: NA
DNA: TGTGCCAGCAGTGAAGACTGGGGGCCGGATGAAAAACTGTTTTTT
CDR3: CASSEDWGPDEKLFF

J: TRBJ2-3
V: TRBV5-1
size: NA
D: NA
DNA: TGCGCCAGCAGCCCCAGGACTGCCCCGCCCACAGATACGCAGTATTTT
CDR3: CASSPRTAPPTDTQYF

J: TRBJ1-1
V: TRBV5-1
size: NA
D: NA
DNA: TGCGCCAGCAGCTTGGGAGCCTTGGTGCCTGAAGCTTTCTTT
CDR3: CASSLGALVPEAFF

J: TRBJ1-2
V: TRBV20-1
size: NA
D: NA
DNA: TGCAGTACCCGAGAAGGCTACACCTTC
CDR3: CSTREGYTF

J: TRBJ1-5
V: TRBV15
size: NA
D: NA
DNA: TGTGCCACCAGCAGAGATGGAGGGTGGGATCAGCCCCAGCATTTT
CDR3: CATSRDGGWDQPQHF

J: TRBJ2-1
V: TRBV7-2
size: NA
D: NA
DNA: TGTGCCAGCATCCTTACAGGGAATGAGCAGTTCTTC
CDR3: CASILTGNEQFF

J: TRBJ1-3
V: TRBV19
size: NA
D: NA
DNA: TGTGCCAGTACCCGAACTTCAAGAAACGCTGGAAACACCATATATTTT
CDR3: CASTRTSRNAGNTIYF

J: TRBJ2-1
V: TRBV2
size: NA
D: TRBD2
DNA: TGTGCCAGCAGTTTAGCGGGAGGTCTGGTGGATGAGCAGTTCTTC
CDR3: CASSLAGGLVDEQFF

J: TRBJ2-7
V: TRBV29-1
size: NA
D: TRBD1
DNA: TGCAGCGCCGGACAGGGCCTAGGGTACGAGCAGTACTTC
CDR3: CSAGQGLGYEQYF

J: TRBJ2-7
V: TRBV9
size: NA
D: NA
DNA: TGTGCCAGCAGCCCGGACTCCCGGGGTAGCGAGCAGTACTTC
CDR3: CASSPDSRGSEQYF

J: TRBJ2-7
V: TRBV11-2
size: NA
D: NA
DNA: TGTGCCAGCAGCTCGGGACTTTACGAGCAGTACTTC
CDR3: CASSSGLYEQYF

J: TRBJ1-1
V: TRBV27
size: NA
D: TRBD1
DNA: TGTGCCAGCAGAGGACAGGGACTGAACACTGAAGCTTTCTTT
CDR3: CASRGQGLNTEAFF

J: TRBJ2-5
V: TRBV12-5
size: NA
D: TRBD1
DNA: TGTGCTAGTGGTTTGGTATACAGGGGGCAAGAGACCCAGTACTTC
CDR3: CASGLVYRGQETQYF

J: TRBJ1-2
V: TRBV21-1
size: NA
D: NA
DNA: TGTGCCAGCAGCATAAGACAGGGGGGCTACACCTTC
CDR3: CASSIRQGGYTF

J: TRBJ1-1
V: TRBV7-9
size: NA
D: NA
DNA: TGTGCCAGCAGCTTAGCAGGGGCCACTGAAGCTTTCTTT
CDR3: CASSLAGATEAFF